This T cell receptor beta chain appears in the sequencing data of a study of cytomegalovirus exposure and HLA in healthy donors. CDR3 length: 14 amino acids. Germline values: CDR1 LNHDA, CDR2 SQIVND (reference sequence). V was pared by 3 bases and J by 3 bases, with 10 bases between. The PCR made use of 60 Vbeta and 13 Jbeta primers. Assay used: immunoSEQ multiplex PCR; TCRdb lists only in-frame clones, some missing. The data hold around 100,000 clones, with about 70% observed a single time. Study results and caveats: CMV serostatus alone was available as immune exposure information. By HLA locus, TCR association rates varied in a later analysis, with DRB1 showing the most and HLA-C the fewest. With later analysis, a missense DCLRE1C variant became linked to TCR beta V- and J-gene trimming.

On this clone: Its matching antigen is unknown.

Sequencing used PBMCs. The source of this sequence is a man aged 30 to 45 in good health and CMV-seropositive. The rearrangement uses TRBV19 and TRBJ2-3; D remains unclear. CDR3 sequence reads: CASSMAGQTDTQYF. The CDR3 DNA reads TGTGCCAGTAGTATGGCAGGCCAGACAGATACGCAGTATTTT.